What follows are 2 T cell receptor beta chains derived from one specimen sequenced in a study of blood T cell repertoires in COVID-19. Here immunoSEQ multiplex PCR was the method, and the copy in TCRdb shows in-frame clones only, minus some. This table holds some 240,000 clones, around 82% found once. Input material: PBMCs or T cells enriched from blood (not recorded which). The receptors here all came from a man aged 45-60 years who had recovered from COVID-19.

The V gene is TRBV5-5, the J gene TRBJ1-1; possible D gene TRBD1, 6 bases. Trimming took off 4 bases at V and 2 bases at J, with 12 bases between the two ends. CDR3 length equals 14 residues. Germline assignment: CDR1 SGHKS and CDR2 YYEKEE (reference sequence). CDR3 amino acids: CASSPNRVNTEAFF. The CDR3 nucleotides are TGTGCCAGCAGCCCAAACAGGGTCAACACTGAAGCTTTCTTT.

The CDR3 region has the DNA TGTGCCAGCAGTCCCGGGACTAGCGGAGCCTACAATGAGCAGTTCTTC. Translating it yields CASSPGTSGAYNEQFF. This chain links TRBV27 with TRBJ2-1, with TRBD2 matching over 11 bases. The CDR3 totals 16 residues. V dropped 5 bases and J dropped 2; count of bases not matched to a gene: 5. Germline CDR1 reads MNHEY; CDR2 reads SMNVEV (reference sequence).